The sequence of this T cell receptor (beta chain) was determined in a study of shared clonotypes between healthy human individuals (dated by TCRdb to 2020 to 2021). Describing the broader study: A couple of women and a few men aged 18 to 49 years were included in the cohort. For each donor, three plates each were used for CD4 naive and CD4 memory, two plates were used for CD8 naive, and one plate was used for CD8 memory. To estimate repertoire size and how much clonotypes are shared between individuals, the study performed deep sequencing of blood TCR repertoires from about five healthy adults. Libraries were prepared and TCR repertoires were sequenced by different laboratories using diverse techniques, in order to increase sequencing depth and limit assay-specific biases. Each donor's leukapheresis produced roughly between roughly 0.85 and 9.5 billion PBMCs. Broader findings and caveats from the paper: Across a few donors, about 4.5% of naive CD4, more than 3% of naive CD8, around 2.1% of memory CD4, and 0.4% to 0.45% of memory CD8 clonotypes were shared. Because the study included only a small number of donors, the genetic and exposure-history diversity represented was limited. Even with the large sequencing depth, rarefaction of the sorted-subset datasets indicated that sequencing was incomplete. Naive subsets generally had larger estimated clonotype richness than memory subsets did. Compared with non-shared clonotypes, clonotypes shared by all four sorted-subset donors had higher generation probabilities. Pairwise subsampling led to the expectation that sequencing depth would affect the degree of clonotype sharing among donors. Sampling was restricted to blood, and TCR repertoires in tissue are likely to differ from TCR repertoires in blood.

The donors were healthy, HIV-negative adults with no recently reported acute infections or vaccinations. Every donor was a Caucasian adult living in Nashville, Tennessee, USA. CD4+ T cells were enriched by magnetic negative selection, after which naive cells were positively selected on CD45RA and the negative fraction was taken as the memory subset. After blood collection by leukapheresis, PBMCs were isolated using Ficoll-Histopaque density gradient centrifugation and then cryopreserved in the vapor phase of liquid nitrogen. Analytical flow cytometry was used to check the purity and quantity of every magnetically sorted T cell population. From each sorted fraction, genomic DNA was isolated and quantified by UV absorbance on a Nanodrop 2000c. CDR1 and CDR2 (MNHNS, SASEGT) derive from the germline V gene. V and J are truncated by 8 bases and 0 bases respectively, leaving an intervening sequence of 14 bases. From the cysteine through the phenylalanine, the CDR3 covers 14 amino acids. The read is trimmed to its CDR3 DNA, 42 bases read in frame from base 1.

Comment on this clone: Which antigen it targets is not known. The input lacks base qualities; no much larger clone sits a single base away.

Using the deep immunoSEQ assay, multiplex PCR amplified TCR CDR3 regions from genomic DNA. Extracted genomic DNA from each cell subset was distributed evenly across all wells of several immunoSEQ 96-well plates, and each plate was treated as a replicate. Each replicate PCR for sorted subsets received about 220 ng genomic DNA, equal to roughly 30,000 T cell genomes. Purified libraries were measured with a Qubit 3.0 fluorometer, size-checked on a Bioanalyzer 2100, and measured again with the KAPA Library Quantification kit. Every immunoSEQ 96-well plate was sequenced on a separate single-read 150-cycle Illumina NextSeq 550 flow cell. Per the authors' processing: Because the immunoSEQ output held only junctional sequences and lacked quality scores, the filtering could not match the filtering applied to full-length reads. Sequences were annotated with PyIR, a Python wrapper for IgBLAST v1.9, using IMGT germline references to assign V/J genes and CDR3. Reads with weak V/J assignments (E-value above 1e-6), missing CDR3, stop codons, out-of-frame junctions, or ambiguous translated residues were removed. V3J clonotypes were defined as sequences sharing the same inferred V gene, J gene, and CDR3 amino acid sequence. To compute the percentage overlap between repertoires, the number of shared unique clonotypes was divided by the size of the smaller repertoire. RTK rarefaction, the Chao1 estimator, and Recon v2.1 estimates of unobserved clonotypes were used to assess repertoire richness. For all TCRbeta clonotypes obtained by the gDNA method from a handful of donors, generation probabilities were computed with OLGA. In its TCRdb copy, this immuneACCESS table keeps in-frame sequences only and misses some clones. Where compared with another copy, unresolved V genes explain less than half of these, and the others have no known cause. D and trimming were read from the DNA, whereas the V and J calls and clone size are those reported in that table. The sample data list 2 million to 2.5 million clones, and approximately 95% of these were observed just once. In total, the top ten clones hold less than 0.15% of the sample.

This sequence originates from a young man in good health. The sequencing input was naive CD4+ T cells sorted from blood. Sample cell subset or site, as interpreted from the label and publication: CD45RA+ positively selected. This chain joins TRBV6-1 to TRBJ2-7; the D gene is perhaps TRBD2, from 5 matching bases. The CDR3 reads CASDPAEISYEQYF. The DNA sequence follows: TGTGCCAGCGACCCAGCGGAAATCTCCTACGAGCAGTACTTC.